The text below deals with one T cell receptor beta chain. Its recognized antigen is unknown. No qualities accompany the bases; no much larger clone lies one base away. The data are from a study of T cell responses to AZD1222 COVID-19 vaccine (dated by TCRdb to about 2021). In terms of the full investigation: AZD1222 recipients with second doses at about 4 weeks or about 12 weeks were pooled, because spike-specific TCR depth and breadth did not differ between schedules. A total of over 230 trial participants underwent TCR sequencing, of whom under 220 had received two doses of AZD1222 and around 26 had received two doses of the MenACWY control vaccine. Trial participants were enrolled by age into 18-55, 56-69 and 70-plus year subgroups, with around 150, 28 and 57 TCR-sequenced participants respectively.

The CDR3 regions of human TCRbeta chains were subjected to immunosequencing. On the authors' methods: Repertoire TCRs were checked for matches against a reference library of SARS-CoV-2-specific TCRs that had been generated using the MIRA antigen-specificity platform. Breadth meant the fraction of unique TCRs that were SARS-CoV-2-associated, whereas depth meant the fraction of total T cells that were SARS-CoV-2-associated. Using the MIRA data, every spike-specific TCR was mapped to the spike region that the TCR reacted to and assigned to either a CD4 or a CD8 class. Log10-transformed breadth and depth values were compared by one-way ANOVA with Sidak's multiple comparisons tests. The clones in this table, taken by TCRdb from immuneACCESS, are in-frame only. Not every clone is retained; where verified, under half of the shortfall comes from an unresolved V gene, and the cause of the rest is unknown. That table gives V, J and clone size, and the DNA gave D and trimming. The sample table contains some 140,000 clones; only one count was recorded for roughly 90% of them. The ten most abundant clones make up around 3% of the sample.

General conclusions and limits of the study: The vaccine-associated CD4 TCRs covered the entire spike protein, and the dominant responses fell in regions 160-218 and 743-854. Participants were mostly white British, with more females than males. The authors suggested clonal diversity may have been underestimated. After two AZD1222 doses, spike-specific TCR breadth and depth were significantly higher than at day 0 and than in MenACWY recipients. Reportedly, almost half of the unique spike-specific TCRs recognized epitopes lying outside the regions that are mutated in the B.1.351 and B.1.1.7 variants. Conclusions about previously exposed vaccinees are limited, since just six AZD1222 recipients were seropositive for SARS-CoV-2 at baseline. No day 14 peak-response samples were available, so repertoires were characterized only after the peak T cell response. The 56-69-year group was small, and its depth increase did not reach significance, likely because of low power.

The time point label corresponds to: baseline before first vaccination. Samples from vaccinated people were obtained from the UK trials COV001 and COV002, which included a single-blind randomized controlled phase 2/3 trial of AZD1222 (ChAdOx1 nCoV-19) in healthy adults. For TCRbeta chain sequencing, PBMC samples were collected from trial participants at day 0 and at day 28 after the second dose. Trimming takes 1 base off V and 9 bases off J; junction bases not matched to a gene: 5. Looking up the germline V gene (reference sequence) yields CDR1 LNHDA and CDR2 SQIVND. The CDR3 covers 16 residues, taking in both the cysteine and the phenylalanine. Only the CDR3 DNA stays, 48 bases, in frame from base 1.

The chain joins TRBV19 to TRBJ2-1; TRBD2 lines up with 14 middle nucleotides. This TCR came from an adult in good health. The material was peripheral blood, obtained on day 0 of AZD1222 vaccination. The sequenced DNA is TGTGCCAGTAGTATAGGGGGACTAGCGGGAGATTCTGAGCAGTTCTTC. Protein translation: CASSIGGLAGDSEQFF.